This T cell receptor beta chain emerged from a study of immune cell composition in non-small cell lung cancer. Using immunoSEQ multiplex PCR, the repertoire was profiled, and TCRdb retains in-frame clones only, with some absent. The table includes 6,400 or so clones, over 65% detected once. The normal lung sample lay at least 3 cm, and maximally far, from the tumour. The TCR originated in a human donor with non-small cell lung cancer. The material sequenced was non-adjacent lung tissue.

CDR3 amino acids: CASSVDAVGTGALYGYTF. The CDR3 DNA is TGTGCCAGCAGCGTAGATGCGGTCGGGACAGGGGCCCTCTATGGCTACACCTTC. The chain joins TRBV9 to TRBJ1-2; TRBD1 matches at 10 bases. CDR3 length equals 18 residues. Germline values: CDR1 SGDLS, CDR2 YYNGEE. The junction had 12 bases not matched to a gene; V was cut back by 0 bases and J by 4 bases.